This entry features one T cell receptor beta chain sequence. Its specificity is not known. The sample comes from a study of early T cells in non-severe SARS-CoV-2 infection. Each cDNA molecule carried a unique molecular identifier. TCRdb fed the 5' RACE reads into MiXCR, producing one record per CDR3 protein. The sample holds about 81,000 distinct CDR3 sequences; 5.5% to 7.5% are singletons and the top ten take just under 8%. Study-wide results and caveats: Matches to VDJdb favored anti-spike CD8 responses and missed private and CD4 specificities.

The source material was whole blood. The sequence came from an adult who was a healthcare worker with PCR-confirmed SARS-CoV-2 infection or an uninfected control (not recorded which).

Here the CDR3 reads CASTWRDTGELFF. The DNA of the CDR3 is TGTGCCAGCACCTGGCGGGACACCGGGGAGCTGTTTTTT. This chain joins TRBV6-5 and TRBJ2-2; TRBD2 might be the D (5 bases). Germline loops: CDR1 MNHEY, CDR2 SVGAGI. Trimming removed 7 bases from V and 3 bases from J, with 9 bases in between. The CDR3 consists of 13 residues.